Listed below are T cell receptor beta chains from one sample, sequenced in a study of post-analysis software for immune sequencing data. A single record per CDR3 protein comes from TCRdb applying MiXCR to the PCR reads. The sample includes 650,000 to 850,000 distinct CDR3 sequences, 46% of them seen just once. The sample taken for sequencing was blood. The source of these receptors is a girl under 18 with multiple sclerosis. Each CDR3 is given with its conserved first and last residue. Fields, in order: V gene, D gene, J gene, CDR3 length, clone size, CDR3 DNA, CDR3 protein. The D gene is left open where the match is weak. A clone size is listed for some rows: how often the clone was seen (once, few, many), or a class if it is expanded.

>TRBV4-1|-|TRBJ2-7|14|-
TGCGCCAGCAGCCAAGGGTCTAAGGGGTACGAGCAGTACTTC
CASSQGSKGYEQYF
>TRBV11-2|TRBD2|TRBJ2-7|18|few
TGTGCCAGCAGCTTAGAATCCGTAGCGGGAGCCCCCTCCTACGAGCAGTACTTC
CASSLESVAGAPSYEQYF
>TRBV9|-|TRBJ2-3|14|-
TGTGCCAGCAGCGTAGCCAGAGTCACAGATACGCAGTATTTT
CASSVARVTDTQYF
>TRBV10-1|-|TRBJ2-1|15|few
TGCGCCAGCAGTGAGGGGACATGGGGACGGAATGAGCAGTTCTTC
CASSEGTWGRNEQFF
>TRBV20-1|-|TRBJ1-1|11|-
TGCAGTGCCAAACCGGGCACTGAAGCTTTCTTT
CSAKPGTEAFF
>TRBV29-1|-|TRBJ2-1|17|-
TGTAGCGTTGAAGGAGTGGGGCGACAGCTCTCCTACAATGAGCAGTTCTTC
CSVEGVGRQLSYNEQFF
>TRBV20-1|TRBD1|TRBJ2-6|16|few
TGCAGTGCTCCGGACAGGGCTTTATCTGGGGCCAACGTCCTGACTTTC
CSAPDRALSGANVLTF
>TRBV5-1|-|TRBJ1-1|15|few
TGCGCCAGCGTCCAGGGGCCCTGGGAGAACACTGAAGCTTTCTTT
CASVQGPWENTEAFF
>TRBV18|TRBD1|TRBJ2-3|16|-
TGTGCCAGCTCACCTTCCGGACAGGTGACCACAGATACGCAGTATTTT
CASSPSGQVTTDTQYF
>TRBV4-3|-|TRBJ2-1|15|-
TGCGCCAGCAGCCCTGCGACGGGAGCGTACAATGAGCAGTTCTTC
CASSPATGAYNEQFF
>TRBV7-2|-|TRBJ2-3|15|few
TGTGCCAGCAGCTTGAATCTAGGAGGGTCAGATACGCAGTATTTT
CASSLNLGGSDTQYF
>TRBV29-1|-|TRBJ1-1|16|-
TGCAGCGTTGAAGGGGTTGGAGGAACAGGGAGGACTGAAGCTTTCTTT
CSVEGVGGTGRTEAFF
>TRBV20-1|-|TRBJ2-5|10|-
TGCAGTGCTAACGTGGGGGAGCAGTACTTC
CSANVGEQYF
>TRBV6-6|-|TRBJ1-2|16|-
TGTGCCAGCAGTTACTCGAAAGGGCAGCCTTCTATGGGCTACACCTTC
CASSYSKGQPSMGYTF
>TRBV20-1|TRBD2|TRBJ2-5|16|-
TGCAGTGCTAGAGATATAGCGGGAGAGGAAAGAGAGACCCAGTACTTC
CSARDIAGEERETQYF
>TRBV29-1|-|TRBJ2-3|13|many
TGCAGCGTTAAGTTGGGGGAGAGAAGCACGCAGTATTTT
CSVKLGERSTQYF
>TRBV14|-|TRBJ2-4|13|-
TGTGCCAGCAGCCCGGGACTCGGGGGCATTCAGTACTTC
CASSPGLGGIQYF
>TRBV7-9|-|TRBJ2-5|14|few
TGTGCCAGCAGCTTTACACAGGATCAAGAGACCCAGTACTTC
CASSFTQDQETQYF
>TRBV9|TRBD1|TRBJ2-1|16|few
TGTGCCAGCAGCCCCGGGACAGGGGCTATTTACAATGAGCAGTTCTTC
CASSPGTGAIYNEQFF
>TRBV28|TRBD2|TRBJ2-7|14|-
TGTGCCAGCGGCACCAGCGGGAGATACTACGAGCAGTACTTC
CASGTSGRYYEQYF
>TRBV5-1|TRBD1|TRBJ2-5|13|-
TGCGCCAGCAGATGGGACAGCCCCTTTGAGCAGTACTTC
CASRWDSPFEQYF
>TRBV7-3|TRBD2|TRBJ2-1|16|-
TGTGCCAGCCCCTTGACTAGCGGGGCCCCTGGGGATGAGCAGTTCTTC
CASPLTSGAPGDEQFF
>TRBV7-6|-|TRBJ1-1|17|-
TGTGCCAGCAGCCACCAGCGGGGAGTGGGGCCCTACACTGAAGCTTTCTTT
CASSHQRGVGPYTEAFF
>TRBV5-1|-|TRBJ2-1|13|-
TGTGCCAGCAGCTTAGCGACCTACAATGAGCAGTTCTTC
CASSLATYNEQFF
>TRBV7-9|TRBD1|TRBJ1-2|12|-
TGTGCCAGCAGTATGGACAGGCATGGCTACACCTTC
CASSMDRHGYTF
>TRBV6-2/TRBV6-3|-|TRBJ2-1|14|-
TGTGCCAGCAGTTACGCTGGACTTTCCCGAGAGCAGTTCTTC
CASSYAGLSREQFF
>TRBV29-1|-|TRBJ2-1|17|-
TGCAGCGTCCTCGCCCCCGTAGCGGCCAGCTCCTACAATGAGCAGTTCTTC
CSVLAPVAASSYNEQFF
>TRBV12-3/TRBV12-4|-|TRBJ1-1|13|-
TGTGCCAGCAGTGTCCCAACGGGCACTGAAGCTTTCTTT
CASSVPTGTEAFF
>TRBV7-9|-|TRBJ2-1|14|-
TGTGCCAGCAGCACGCAGGGTCCCTACAATGAGCAGTTCTTC
CASSTQGPYNEQFF
>TRBV20-1|TRBD1|TRBJ2-5|15|-
TGCAGTGTTAACCCCGGGACAGGGGGCGGGAAGACCCAGTACTTC
CSVNPGTGGGKTQYF
>TRBV12-3/TRBV12-4|-|TRBJ2-2|11|-
TGTGCCAGCAGTGATCGGCGGGAGCTGTTTTTT
CASSDRRELFF
>TRBV20-1|TRBD2|TRBJ2-1|15|-
TGCAGTGCCCCTCGAGCGGGAGGCTCCTACAATGAGCAGTTCTTC
CSAPRAGGSYNEQFF
>TRBV12-3/TRBV12-4|-|TRBJ2-7|14|-
TGTGCCAGCAGCCCGGACTCGGCCGCTGTTGAGCAGTACTTC
CASSPDSAAVEQYF
>TRBV7-9|-|TRBJ2-7|12|few
TGTGCCAGCAGCTTCCGACAGGACGAGCAGTACTTC
CASSFRQDEQYF